This T cell receptor (beta chain) stems from a study of response to subunit inactivated influenza vaccine. This clonotype was counted a few times. This CDR3 spans 13 amino acids. CDR1 is DFQATT and CDR2 is SNEGSKA in the germline V gene (reference sequence). Trimming at V came to 6 bases and at J to 2 bases, leaving 4 bases not matched to a gene. TCRdb passed the RT-PCR reads through MiXCR, listing each CDR3 protein once. The table records under 850,000 distinct CDR3 sequences, about 18% of them present only once. This sequence joins TRBV20-1 and TRBJ2-7; 10 bases are shared with TRBD1. This TCR derives from a man aged 45-60 years who received an inactivated influenza vaccine. This sample comprised PBMCs from blood, obtained roughly 5 days after vaccination. The CDR3 sequence is CSARTGGAYEQYF. DNA of the CDR3: TGCAGTGCGAGGACAGGGGGAGCCTACGAGCAGTACTTC.